Described below is a single TCR beta chain sequence and its context. Its specificity is unknown. The CDR3 extends over 14 amino acids. V was shortened by 4 bases and J by 3 bases, with 6 bases between the two germline ends. The V gene's germline CDR1 is KGHDR and CDR2 SFDVKD. This sample was taken from a study of T cells after yellow fever vaccination. Study-wide results and limits: The secondary T-cell response peaked on day 5, not day 15, but was weaker. Abundant clonotypes from the bulk population could get into FACS-sorted repertoires as contaminants.

TCRdb independently ran MiXCR on the 5' RACE reads; one entry per CDR3 protein. The sample lists about 350,000 distinct CDR3 sequences, roughly 8.4% occurring once. V usage is TRBV24-1 and J usage is TRBJ2-6; D is unresolved. Sample: PBMCs, taken roughly 45 days after the first yellow fever vaccination. The source of this sequence is a young man who received the YFV17D yellow fever vaccine. This chain's CDR3 is CATSDPRGANVLTF. The CDR3 bases are TGTGCCACCAGTGACCCTCGTGGGGCCAACGTCCTGACTTTC.